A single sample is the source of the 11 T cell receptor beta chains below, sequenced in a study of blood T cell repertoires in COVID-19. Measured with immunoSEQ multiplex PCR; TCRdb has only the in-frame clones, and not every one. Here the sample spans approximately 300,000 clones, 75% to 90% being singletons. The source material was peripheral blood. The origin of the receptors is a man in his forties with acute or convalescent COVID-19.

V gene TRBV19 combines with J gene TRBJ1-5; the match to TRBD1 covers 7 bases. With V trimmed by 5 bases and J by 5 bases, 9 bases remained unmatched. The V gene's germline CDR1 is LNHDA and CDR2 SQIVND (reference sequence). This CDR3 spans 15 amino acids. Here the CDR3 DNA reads TGTGCCAGTAGTTATGAGGGGGCTGGATATCAGCCCCAGCATTTT. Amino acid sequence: CASSYEGAGYQPQHF.

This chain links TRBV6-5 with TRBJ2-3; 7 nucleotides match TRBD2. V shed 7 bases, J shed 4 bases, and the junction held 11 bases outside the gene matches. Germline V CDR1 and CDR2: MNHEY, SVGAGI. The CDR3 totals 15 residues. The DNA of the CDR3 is TGTGCCAGCAATATTGGGGGGGATCCCCCAGATACGCAGTATTTT. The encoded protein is CASNIGGDPPDTQYF.

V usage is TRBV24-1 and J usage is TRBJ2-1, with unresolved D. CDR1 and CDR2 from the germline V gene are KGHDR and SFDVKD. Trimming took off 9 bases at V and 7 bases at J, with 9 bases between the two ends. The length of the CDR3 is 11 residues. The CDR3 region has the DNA TGTGCCACCGAGAGTAGAAATGAGCAGTTCTTC. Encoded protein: CATESRNEQFF.

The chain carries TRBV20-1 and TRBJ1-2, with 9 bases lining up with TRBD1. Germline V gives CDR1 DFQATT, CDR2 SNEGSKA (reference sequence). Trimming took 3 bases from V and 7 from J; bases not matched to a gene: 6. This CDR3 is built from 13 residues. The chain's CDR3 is CSASWDRAIGYTF. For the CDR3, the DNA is TGCAGTGCTAGTTGGGACAGGGCTATTGGCTACACCTTC.

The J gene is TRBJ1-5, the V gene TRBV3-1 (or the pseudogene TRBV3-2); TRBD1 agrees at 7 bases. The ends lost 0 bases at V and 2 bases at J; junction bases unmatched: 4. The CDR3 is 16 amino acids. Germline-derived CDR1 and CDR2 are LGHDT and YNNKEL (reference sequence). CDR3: CASSQDRGQGNQPQHF. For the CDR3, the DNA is TGTGCCAGCAGCCAAGATAGAGGACAGGGCAATCAGCCCCAGCATTTT.

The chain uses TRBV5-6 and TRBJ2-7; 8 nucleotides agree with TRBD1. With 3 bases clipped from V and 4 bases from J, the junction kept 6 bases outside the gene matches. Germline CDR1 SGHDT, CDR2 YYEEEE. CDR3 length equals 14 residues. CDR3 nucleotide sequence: TGTGCCAGCAGCTCCTTAGGACAGGGATACGAGCAGTACTTC. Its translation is CASSSLGQGYEQYF.

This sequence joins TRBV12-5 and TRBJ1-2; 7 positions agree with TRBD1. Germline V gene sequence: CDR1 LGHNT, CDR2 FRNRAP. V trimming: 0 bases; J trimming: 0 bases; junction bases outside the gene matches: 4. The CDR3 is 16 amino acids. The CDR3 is CASGLVNTGANYGYTF. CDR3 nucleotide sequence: TGTGCTAGTGGTTTGGTAAACACAGGGGCTAACTATGGCTACACCTTC.

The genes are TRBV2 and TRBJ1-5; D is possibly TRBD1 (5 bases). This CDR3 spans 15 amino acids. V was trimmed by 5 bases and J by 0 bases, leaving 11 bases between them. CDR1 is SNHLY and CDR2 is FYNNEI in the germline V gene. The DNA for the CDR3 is TGTGCCAGCAGTAGACAGAGCATTAGCAATCAGCCCCAGCATTTT. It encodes CASSRQSISNQPQHF.

CDR3 protein: CASSATGAANTGELFF. The CDR3 DNA sequence: TGTGCCAGCAGTGCCACTGGCGCGGCGAACACCGGGGAGCTGTTTTTT. The rearrangement joins TRBV6-4 to TRBJ2-2; D not resolved. The CDR3 length is 16 residues. Germline V gives CDR1 MRHNA, CDR2 SNTAGT. Trimming stripped 4 bases from V and 0 bases from J, with 12 bases between.

CDR3 region: CASSLDLEGYTF. The CDR3 DNA reads TGCGCCAGCAGCTTGGACCTCGAGGGCTACACCTTC. V gene TRBV5-1 combines with J gene TRBJ1-2; unclear D gene. The CDR3 runs to 12 residues. Trimming removed 0 bases from V and 8 bases from J, with 8 bases in between. Germline assignment: CDR1 SGHRS and CDR2 YFSETQ.

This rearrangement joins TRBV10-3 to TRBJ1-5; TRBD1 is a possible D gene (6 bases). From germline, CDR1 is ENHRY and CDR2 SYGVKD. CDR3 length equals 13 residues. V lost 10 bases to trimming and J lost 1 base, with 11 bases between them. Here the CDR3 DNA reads TGTGCCACCCAGGGGCAGAGCAATCAGCCCCAGCATTTT. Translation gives CATQGQSNQPQHF.